The present TCR beta chain was sequenced within a study of radiation and T cells in renal cell carcinoma. Regarding the study as a whole: In blood, top tumor clones expanded by 2 weeks, shrinking by 4.

Time point noted: blood 4 weeks post-SBRT, at nephrectomy. Documented treatment: 15 Gy SBRT to primary tumor, nephrectomy 4 weeks later. Only in-frame clones appear in the TCRdb table, and some are missing; sequencing was by immunoSEQ multiplex PCR. The table includes under 100,000 clones, around four fifths detected once. As to this clone: Its target is not known.

From germline, CDR1 is MNHEY and CDR2 SMNVEV (reference sequence). V trimming: 5 bases; J trimming: 4 bases; junction bases outside the gene matches: 13. The CDR3 has 16 residues. The TCR comes from a man between 45 and 60 years old with renal cell carcinoma. The input for sequencing was blood, taken from a patient whose treatment included radiotherapy and nephrectomy. The chain is built from TRBV27 and TRBJ1-2; the match to TRBD1 covers 7 bases. CDR3 loop: CASSQNRDSLPYGYTF. As DNA, the CDR3 is TGTGCCAGCAGTCAAAACCGGGACAGCCTCCCCTATGGCTACACCTTC.